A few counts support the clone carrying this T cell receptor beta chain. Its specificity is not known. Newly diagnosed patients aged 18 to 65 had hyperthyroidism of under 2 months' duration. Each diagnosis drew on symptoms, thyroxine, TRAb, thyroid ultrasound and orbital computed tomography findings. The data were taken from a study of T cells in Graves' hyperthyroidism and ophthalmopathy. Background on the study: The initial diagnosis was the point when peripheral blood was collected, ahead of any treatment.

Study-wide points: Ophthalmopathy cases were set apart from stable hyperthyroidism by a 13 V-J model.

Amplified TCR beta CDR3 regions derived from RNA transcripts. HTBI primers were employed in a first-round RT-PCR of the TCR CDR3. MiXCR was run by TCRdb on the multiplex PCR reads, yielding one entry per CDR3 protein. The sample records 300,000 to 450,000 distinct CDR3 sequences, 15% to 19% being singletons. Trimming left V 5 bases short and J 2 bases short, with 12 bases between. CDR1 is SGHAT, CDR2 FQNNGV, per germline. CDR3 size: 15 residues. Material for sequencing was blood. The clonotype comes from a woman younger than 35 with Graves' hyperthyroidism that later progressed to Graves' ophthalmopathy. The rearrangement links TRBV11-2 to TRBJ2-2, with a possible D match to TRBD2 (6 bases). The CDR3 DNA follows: TGTGCCAGCAGCCGTTCCGGGACTAACACCGGGGAGCTGTTTTTT. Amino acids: CASSRSGTNTGELFF.